The 17 T cell receptor gamma chains listed next were all sequenced from one sample in a study of intestinal T cells in coeliac disease. For each case, the template was genomic DNA from ten approximately 5-µm formalin-fixed paraffin-embedded scrolls. The TRG library came from 200 to 250 ng of biopsy DNA amplified with LymphoTrack primers. TCRdb reanalysed the multiplex PCR reads with CATT. Here the sample spans around 970 gamma-chain clones, 45% to 55% being singletons. What was sequenced was a duodenal biopsy. These receptors originate from a human donor with celiac disease.

This rearrangement joins TRGV10 to TRGJ1 or TRGJ2. TRGV10 is treated as an ORF (open reading frame) with a function not yet certain. CDR3 size: 13 residues. The J segment lost 5 bases and the V segment lost 8 bases, leaving 10 bases of the junction unmatched. The CDR3 region is CAAWGSTDYKKLF. The CDR3 DNA reads TGTGCTGCGTGGGGATCTACTGATTATAAGAAACTCTTT.

This rearrangement joins TRGV2 to TRGJ1 or TRGJ2. CDR3 size: 13 residues. Germline V gene sequence: CDR1 EGSNGY, CDR2 YDSYNSKV. Trimming took 8 bases from V and 7 from J; bases not matched to a gene: 14. The CDR3 DNA is TGTGCCACCTCGGGACGGGCGAAATATAAGAAACTCTTT. Translated: CATSGRAKYKKLF.

J is TRGJ1 or TRGJ2 and V is TRGV4. Germline V CDR1 and CDR2: EGSTGY, YDSYTSSV. Trimming took 0 bases from V and 9 from J; bases not matched to a gene: 2. This CDR3 region has 11 residues. CDR3 sequence reads: CATWDGVKKLF. In nucleotides, the CDR3 is TGTGCCACCTGGGATGGGGTTAAGAAACTCTTT.

In the case of this clone: This may be a read error: a much more frequent sequence differs by one nucleotide. The chain links TRGV3 to TRGJP2. J was trimmed by 1 base and V by 5 bases; bases with no gene match: 16. Germline assignment: CDR1 VTNTFY and CDR2 YDVSTARD (reference sequence). CDR3 length equals 18 residues. The CDR3 sequence is CATWGRCPAVSSDWIKTF. CDR3 nucleotide sequence: TGTGCCACCTGGGGCAGATGTCCGGCGGTTAGTAGTGATTGGATCAAGACGTTT.

Here the V gene is TRGV4, but the J gene went uncalled. CDR1 and CDR2 (germline): EGSTGY, YDSYTSSV. The CDR3 consists of 14 residues. CDR3 nucleotides: TGTGCCACCTGGGATGGGCTAATCCCAATCGGTAAACTCTTT. It yields the protein CATWDGLIPIGKLF.

The CDR3 sequence is CAAWDCLLIMKLF. In DNA form, the CDR3 reads TGTGCTGCGTGGGATTGTTTATTAATAATGAAACTCTTT. This chain uses TRGV10 with TRGJ1 or TRGJ2. TRGV10 carries the ORF label, with uncertain function. The ends lost 8 bases at V and 12 bases at J; junction bases unmatched: 17. The CDR3 is 13 residues long.

In its sample, this clone is large. The chain combines TRGV11 with TRGJ1 or TRGJ2. TRGV11 is filed as an ORF, its function uncertain. V shed 9 bases and J 1 base; nucleotides not matched to a gene: 3. This CDR3 comprises 12 residues. This chain's CDR3 is CACWVNYYKKLF. CDR3 DNA sequence: TGTGCCTGCTGGGTTAATTATTATAAGAAACTCTTT.

This clone is judged large. The genes are TRGV10 and TRGJ1 or TRGJ2. TRGV10 is marked as an open reading frame, function uncertain. Trimming removed 8 bases from V and 9 bases from J; junction bases left unmatched: 8. The CDR3 is 11 residues long. CDR3 loop: CAAWDHLKKLF. The CDR3 nucleotides are TGTGCTGCGTGGGACCATCTTAAGAAACTCTTT.

In its sample, this clone is large. The chain combines TRGV3 with TRGJ1 or TRGJ2. J lost 7 bases, V lost 0 bases, and 9 bases had no gene match. CDR3 size: 14 residues. CDR1 and CDR2 (germline): VTNTFY, YDVSTARD (reference sequence). The CDR3 is CATWDRRDRYKKLF. The CDR3 DNA is TGTGCCACCTGGGACAGGCGGGATAGATATAAGAAACTCTTT.

By share, this clone counts as large. The chain uses TRGV2 and TRGJ1 or TRGJ2. The CDR3 has 11 amino acids. Germline CDR1 EGSNGY, CDR2 YDSYNSKV. Losses at the gene ends were 0 bases for V and 12 bases for J; bases not matched to a gene: 5. The CDR3 DNA is TGTGCCACCTGGGACGGGCTGGCGAAACTCTTT. Residues: CATWDGLAKLF.

The genes are TRGV10 and TRGJP1. TRGV10 is noted as an ORF with a role that remains uncertain. This CDR3 contains 9 residues. Unmatched junction bases numbered 2, after V lost 8 bases and J lost 13 bases. DNA of the CDR3: TGTGCTGCGTGGGTGTTCAAGATATTT. Its protein is CAAWVFKIF.

The sample holds a few counts of this clone. The genes are TRGV4 and TRGJ1 or TRGJ2. The junction had 12 bases not matched to a gene; V was cut back by 5 bases and J by 5 bases. The CDR3 consists of 14 residues. Per germline, CDR1 EGSTGY and CDR2 YDSYTSSV. This CDR3 reads CATWGWAGNYKKLF. CDR3 sequence (DNA): TGTGCCACCTGGGGATGGGCGGGTAATTATAAGAAACTCTTT.

This rearrangement joins TRGV10 to TRGJP1. TRGV10 is an open reading frame, and its role is uncertain. Losses at the gene ends were 8 bases for V and 9 bases for J; bases not matched to a gene: 10. There are 13 residues in the CDR3. The CDR3 nucleotides are TGTGCTGCGTGGGGTACCTACTGTTGGTTCAAGATATTT. Translating it yields CAAWGTYCWFKIF.

Worth noting for this clone: Given a much more abundant clone one base away, this may be a read error. The sample contains more than one DNA sequence encoding this CDR3. J is TRGJP1 and V is TRGV10. TRGV10 is assigned to the ORF class and has an uncertain function. The ends lost 8 bases at V and 3 bases at J; junction bases unmatched: 7. The CDR3 covers 14 residues. The CDR3 region is CAAWEVSTGWFKIF. CDR3 in DNA: TGTGCTGCGTGGGAGGTTTCCACTGGTTGGTTCAAGATATTT.

The J gene is TRGJ1 or TRGJ2, the V gene TRGV5. The CDR3 totals 15 residues. CDR1 is VINAFY, CDR2 YDVSNSKD, per germline. The V segment lost 1 base and the J segment 6 bases; nucleotides outside the gene matches: 12. CDR3 DNA: TGTGCCACCTGGGACAGCCGCCTTGGATGTTATAAGAAACTCTTT. Translating it yields CATWDSRLGCYKKLF.

This clone has a single count. The chain has TRGV3 and TRGJ1 or TRGJ2. The trim removed 0 bases at V and 5 bases at J, leaving 10 bases unmatched. The CDR3 is 15 amino acids. Germline V gives CDR1 VTNTFY, CDR2 YDVSTARD (reference sequence). The CDR3 sequence: CATWDRRSRNYKKLF. The CDR3 bases are TGTGCCACCTGGGACAGGCGTTCAAGGAATTATAAGAAACTCTTT.

By share, this clone counts as large. The chain links TRGV8 to TRGJ1 or TRGJ2. Losses at the gene ends were 1 base for V and 11 bases for J; bases not matched to a gene: 2. The germline V gene encodes CDR1 VENAVY and CDR2 YDSYNSRV. The CDR3 covers 10 residues. CDR3 DNA sequence: TGTGCCACCTGGGATAGAGAGAAACTCTTT. Protein product: CATWDREKLF.